This passage covers 11 T cell receptor beta chains from one sample sequenced in a study of T-cell reconstitution after alpha-beta-depleted transplantation in children. Preparation of the TCRbeta library involved a method that used unique molecular identifiers. TCRdb called the PCR reads again in MiXCR, with one record for every CDR3 protein. The sample carries approximately 1,000,000 distinct CDR3 sequences, about 31% recorded once. Sequenced material: PBMCs, mostly from graft donor cells, taken 360 days after TCRalphabeta/CD19-depleted stem cell transplant. The receptors were gathered from a boy in the first two years of life who had a stem cell transplant for SCID, so the T cells may come from the graft donor.

This rearrangement joins TRBV5-5 to TRBJ1-4; no definite D call. V lost 0 bases, J lost 4 bases, and 4 bases lay in between. Germline CDR1 reads SGHKS; CDR2 reads YYEKEE (reference sequence). The CDR3 has 13 residues. This chain's CDR3 is CASSLGGNEKLFF. The CDR3, as DNA: TGTGCCAGCAGCTTGGGCGGTAATGAAAAACTGTTTTTT. Based on the CDR3 plus reference TRBV5-5 and TRBJ1-4, the full variable domain is DAGVTQSPTHLIKTRGQQVTLRCSPISGHKSVSWYQQVLGQGPQFIFQYYEKEERGRGNFPDRFSARQFPNYSSELNVNALLLGDSALYLCASSLGGNEKLFFGSGTQLSVL.

This chain joins TRBV20-1 and TRBJ2-7; 11 bases are shared with TRBD2. The germline gives CDR1 DFQATT, CDR2 SNEGSKA (reference sequence). The CDR3 consists of 14 residues. After removal of 6 bases from V and 11 bases from J, the junction contained 15 bases not matched to a gene. The CDR3 loop reads CSAPPSGGTNGEYF. CDR3 coding DNA: TGCAGTGCACCTCCTAGCGGGGGGACCAACGGAGAGTACTTC.

This clonotype was counted a few times. This chain links TRBV7-2 with TRBJ1-1; D possibly corresponds to TRBD1 (5 bases). The CDR3 has 16 amino acids. The V and J ends lost 1 base and 3 bases respectively, with 15 bases between them. From germline, CDR1 is SGHTA and CDR2 FQGNSA. CDR3 sequence reads: CASSLVVGGEDTEAFF. Written as DNA, the CDR3 is TGTGCCAGCAGCTTAGTGGTCGGAGGGGAGGACACTGAAGCTTTCTTT.

In its sample, this clonotype was seen a few times. This chain connects TRBV4-3 to TRBJ2-1; tentatively, D is TRBD1 or TRBD2 (6 bases each). CDR1 LGHNA and CDR2 YSLEER come from the germline V gene. The CDR3 is 15 residues long. V lost 2 bases and J 7 bases, leaving 15 bases between the germline ends. The CDR3 reads CASSQWGAGGNEQFF. Here the CDR3 DNA reads TGCGCCAGCAGCCAATGGGGGGCCGGGGGAAATGAGCAGTTCTTC.

V usage is TRBV12-3 or TRBV12-4 and J usage is TRBJ1-1; D may be TRBD1 (6 bases). Trimming took off 6 bases at V and 11 bases at J, with 10 bases between the two ends. The CDR3 is made up of 10 amino acids. For the CDR3, the DNA is TGTGCCAGCAGCGGACAGTCGGCTTTCTTT. This encodes CASSGQSAFF.

V and J are TRBV20-1 and TRBJ2-7; TRBD2 matches at 7 bases. V was pared by 5 bases and J by 0 bases, with 4 bases of the junction left unmatched. Germline V gives CDR1 DFQATT, CDR2 SNEGSKA (reference sequence). CDR3 length: 13 residues. CDR3: CSAARDYSYEQYF. DNA for the CDR3: TGCAGTGCTGCCCGGGACTACTCCTACGAGCAGTACTTC.

This clonotype was counted only a few times. The chain is built from TRBV4-1 and TRBJ2-6, with 7 bases fitting TRBD1. V dropped 6 bases and J dropped 3; count of bases not matched to a gene: 14. CDR1 and CDR2 (germline): MGHRA, YSYEKL. The CDR3 is made up of 18 amino acids. The CDR3 coding sequence is TGCGCCAGCAGGGGACAGCCCGTAGCAGGTGGTGGGGCCAACGTCCTGACTTTC. Its protein is CASRGQPVAGGGANVLTF.

This clonotype turned up a few times. V usage is TRBV4-2 and J usage is TRBJ1-5; unclear D gene. The CDR3 contains 15 residues. Germline CDR1 LGHNA, CDR2 YNFKEQ. V was clipped by 6 bases and J by 3 bases, with 15 bases between them. CDR3 bases: TGTGCCAGCAGTCTTCAGGCTTCTGCCAATCAGCCCCAGCATTTT. Translating gives CASSLQASANQPQHF.

The chain joins TRBV7-2 to TRBJ1-1; D unclear. Trimming cost V 1 base and J 5 bases, with 11 bases left between them. Germline loops: CDR1 SGHTA, CDR2 FQGNSA. The CDR3 consists of 14 residues. The CDR3 DNA reads as TGTGCCAGCAGCTTAGTTTTGGAGCGGACTGAAGCTTTCTTT. Protein sequence: CASSLVLERTEAFF.

This clonotype has more than one count but fewer than ten. The chain joins TRBV10-3 to TRBJ1-2; 7 bases match TRBD1. The CDR3 has 14 residues. In germline, CDR1 is ENHRY, CDR2 SYGVKD. The trim removed 6 bases at V and 6 bases at J, leaving 10 bases unmatched. CDR3 loop: CAIRRTGGADGYTF. The CDR3 DNA follows: TGTGCCATCAGAAGGACAGGCGGTGCTGATGGCTACACCTTC.

The V and J genes are TRBV12-3 or TRBV12-4 and TRBJ2-2; D is undetermined. The V end lost 3 bases, the J end lost 7 bases, and 12 bases lay between the germline ends. The CDR3 totals 14 residues. CDR3 bases: TGTGCCAGCAGTTTGAGTCGGGTTATCGGGGAGCTGTTTTTT. Translating it yields CASSLSRVIGELFF.